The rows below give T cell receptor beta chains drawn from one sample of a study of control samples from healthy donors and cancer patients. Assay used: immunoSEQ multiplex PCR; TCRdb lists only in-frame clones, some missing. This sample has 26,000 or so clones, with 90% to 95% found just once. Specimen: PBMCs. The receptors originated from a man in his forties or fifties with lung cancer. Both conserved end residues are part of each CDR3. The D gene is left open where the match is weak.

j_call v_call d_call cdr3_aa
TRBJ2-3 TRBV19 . CASSIDAGLTDTQYF
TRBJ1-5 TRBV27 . CASSVHSNQPQHF
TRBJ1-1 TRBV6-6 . CASSVGSSGTEAFF
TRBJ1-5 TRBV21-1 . CASSIRPPRVGSHSNQPQHF
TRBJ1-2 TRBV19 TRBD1 CASIGTGNGDYGYTF
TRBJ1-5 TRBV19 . CASSILSGANNQPQHF
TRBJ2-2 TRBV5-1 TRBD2 CASSFSSGENTGELFF
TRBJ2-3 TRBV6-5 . CATRGYGLSTDTQYF
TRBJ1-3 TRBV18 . CASSLFGGENSGNTIYF
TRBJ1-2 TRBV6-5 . CASSYSNANYGYTF
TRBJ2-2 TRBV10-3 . CAITSPGSWGELFF
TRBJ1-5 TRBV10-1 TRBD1 CASAGQGHQPQHF
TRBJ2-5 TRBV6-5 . CASTGGQRLGETQYF
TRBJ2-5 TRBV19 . CASSMRRALVETQYF
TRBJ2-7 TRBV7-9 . CAGSRTATYEQYF
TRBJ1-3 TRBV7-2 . CASSRQSGNTIYF
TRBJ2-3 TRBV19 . CASSMYFLSPKDTQYF
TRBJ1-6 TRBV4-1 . CASSQGWAAYNSPLHF
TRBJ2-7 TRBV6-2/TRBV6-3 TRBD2 CASSYSLRGGSEQYF
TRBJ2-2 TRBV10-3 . CAISEIDITLTGELFF
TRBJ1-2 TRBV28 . CASRQDYGYTF
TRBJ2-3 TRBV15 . CATSLGGDTQYF
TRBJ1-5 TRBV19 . CASSMATGNQPQHF
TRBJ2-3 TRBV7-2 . CASSPNPTDTQYF
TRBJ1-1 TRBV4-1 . CASSQPWASGGTEAFF
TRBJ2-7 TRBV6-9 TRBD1 CASRAGQEPSSYEQYF
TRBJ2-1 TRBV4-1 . CASSQGRNEQFF
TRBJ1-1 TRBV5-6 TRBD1 CASSFPGTGNTEAFF
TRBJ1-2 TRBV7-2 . CASSLASGRGGYTF
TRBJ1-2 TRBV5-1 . CASSLGTANYGYTF
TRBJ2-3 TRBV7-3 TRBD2 CASSPGTSGGADTQYF
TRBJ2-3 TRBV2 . CASTGRRPTDTQYF
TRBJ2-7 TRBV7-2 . CASSPEGRGLSYEQYF
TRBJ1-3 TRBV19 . CASSEIGNTIYF
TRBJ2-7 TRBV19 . CASSKPGGGDYEQYF
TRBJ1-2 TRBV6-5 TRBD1 CASSPTGGINYGYTF
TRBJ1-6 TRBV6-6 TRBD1 CASSLTGGASPLHF
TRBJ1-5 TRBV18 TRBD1 CASASGGNQPQHF
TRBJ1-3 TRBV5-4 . CASSLDPTVGNTIYF
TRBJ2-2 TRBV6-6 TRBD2 CASSLAGENGELFF
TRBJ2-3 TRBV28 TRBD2 CASSLPASGSTDTQYF
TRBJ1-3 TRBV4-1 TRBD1 CASSPKTGVAGNTIYF
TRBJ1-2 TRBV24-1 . CATSDEGYGYTF
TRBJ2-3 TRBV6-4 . CASSPLTGGGTDTQYF
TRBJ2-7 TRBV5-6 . CASSAEMAYEQYF
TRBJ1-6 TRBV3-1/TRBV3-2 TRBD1 CASRRQGNSPLHF
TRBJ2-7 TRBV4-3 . CASSQDHWNSYEQYF
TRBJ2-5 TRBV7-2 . CASSGSGRIEETQYF
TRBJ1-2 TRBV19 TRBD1 CASTREGGRYGYTF
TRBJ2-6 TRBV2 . CASTWDQGSGANVLTF
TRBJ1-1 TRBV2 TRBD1 CASRDRGMNTEAFF
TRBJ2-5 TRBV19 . CASSIASGYQETQYF
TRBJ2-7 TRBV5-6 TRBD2 CARSGGLAGVTYEQYF
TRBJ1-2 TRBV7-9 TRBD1 CASSLVGDRGYGYTF
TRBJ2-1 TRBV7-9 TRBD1 CASSPRVNDRGFRNEQFF
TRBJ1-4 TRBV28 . CASRAQTVDNEKLFF
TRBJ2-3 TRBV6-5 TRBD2 CASNAGGPDTQYF
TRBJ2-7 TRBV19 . CASSMSGAPYEQYF